One sample yielded the 7 T cell receptor beta chains listed below, sequenced in a study of shared clonotypes between healthy human individuals. The repertoire was sequenced with immunoSEQ multiplex PCR; TCRdb's copy has only in-frame clones and lacks some. Found here are some 2.4 million clones, 93% of them singletons; the top ten hold 0.36%. The specimen was naive CD4+ T cells from PBMCs. Subset denoted: CD45RA+ positively selected. The source is a man aged 18-30 years in good health. Some clones in this sample may be carry-over from other donors' samples.

This clone appeared once. The chain carries TRBV18 and TRBJ2-7; 7 bases are shared with TRBD1. V shed 5 bases, J shed 2 bases, and the junction held 6 bases outside the gene matches. Germline values: CDR1 KGHSH, CDR2 LQKENI. The CDR3 has 14 amino acids. This CDR3 reads CASSNRQGPYEQYF. The DNA of the CDR3 is TGTGCCAGCTCAAATAGACAGGGCCCCTACGAGCAGTACTTC.

The chain recombines TRBV6-4 with TRBJ1-5; weak D call: TRBD1 (5 bases). From germline, CDR1 is MRHNA and CDR2 SNTAGT. Trimming removed 3 bases at V and 4 bases at J, with 19 bases between. The CDR3 spans 17 residues. The CDR3 nucleotides are TGTGCCAGCAGTGAAATTCGGGCTCCGGAGGGGAATCAGCCCCAGCATTTT. Encoded protein: CASSEIRAPEGNQPQHF.

The chain recombines TRBV6-1 with TRBJ2-5; maybe TRBD2 (6 bases). The CDR3 covers 16 residues. Germline CDR1 reads MNHNS; CDR2 reads SASEGT. Trimming took 2 bases from V and 7 from J, leaving 20 bases between them. CDR3 sequence (DNA): TGTGCCAGCAGTGAAATCGGGAGAAGGCTAGCCGGGACCCAGTACTTC. This sequence encodes CASSEIGRRLAGTQYF.

J is TRBJ2-7 and V is TRBV7-2; D is possibly TRBD1 or TRBD2 (6 bases each). Trimming cost V 8 bases and J 1 base, with 24 bases left between them. The CDR3 covers 17 residues. From germline, CDR1 is SGHTA and CDR2 FQGNSA. This chain's CDR3 is CASSFRRGASRSYEQYF. CDR3 in DNA: TGTGCCAGCTCCTTTAGAAGGGGGGCTAGCAGGTCCTACGAGCAGTACTTC.

Worth noting for this clone: The sample contains more than one DNA sequence encoding this CDR3. This chain joins TRBV5-1 and TRBJ1-3; D possibly corresponds to TRBD1 (5 bases). Trimming removed 4 bases at V and 1 base at J, with 9 bases between. The CDR3 consists of 14 residues. Per the germline V gene, CDR1 is SGHRS and CDR2 is YFSETQ. CDR3 nucleotide sequence: TGCGCCAGCAGCGCAACAGGTTCTGGAAACACCATATATTTT. Its translation: CASSATGSGNTIYF.

J is TRBJ1-1 and V is TRBV7-8, with TRBD1 as a possible D gene (5 bases). With 1 base removed from V and 5 bases from J, the gap between germline ends came to 11 bases. Germline values: CDR1 SGHVS, CDR2 FQNEAQ. The CDR3 is made up of 14 amino acids. The CDR3 sequence is CASSLVGEGTEAFF. In DNA, the CDR3 is TGTGCCAGCAGCTTAGTGGGGGAAGGGACTGAAGCTTTCTTT.

The J gene is TRBJ1-1, the V gene TRBV23-1; D uncertain. TRBV23-1 is filed as an ORF, its function uncertain. The CDR3 is 15 residues long. With 5 bases removed from V and 3 bases from J, the gap between germline ends came to 16 bases. CDR3 in amino acids: CASSYRPLEDTEAFF. CDR3 nucleotides: TGCGCCAGCAGTTACCGACCCCTGGAGGACACTGAAGCTTTCTTT.